The 7 T cell receptor beta chains presented below share a single source sample, sequenced in a study of cytomegalovirus exposure and HLA in healthy donors. Researchers ran the PCR with 60 Vbeta and 13 Jbeta primers. Produced via immunoSEQ multiplex PCR; TCRdb's table is partial and in-frame only. Of about 140,000 clones in the sample, around 80% were seen once. Specimen: PBMCs. These receptors were taken from a man aged 40-49 years in good health and CMV-seronegative.

This clone showed up just once. The J gene is TRBJ1-4, the V gene TRBV28; D gene uncertain. V was pared by 1 base and J by 3 bases, with 9 bases between. Germline CDR1 MDHEN, CDR2 SYDVKM. The CDR3 totals 15 residues. The CDR3 sequence: CASSLLNRANEKLFF. The CDR3 coding sequence is TGTGCCAGCAGTTTATTAAATCGGGCTAATGAAAAACTGTTTTTT.

This clone turned up a few times. The chain is built from TRBV14 and TRBJ2-1, with 11 bases identical to TRBD2. The V gene's germline CDR1 is SGHDN and CDR2 FVKESK. Trimming at V came to 2 bases and at J to 7 bases, leaving 1 base not matched to a gene. The CDR3 length is 14 residues. The CDR3 here is CASSQLAGGNEQFF. Here the CDR3 DNA reads TGTGCCAGCAGCCAACTAGCGGGAGGTAATGAGCAGTTCTTC.

The gene calls are TRBV2 and TRBJ2-7; 7 bases align to TRBD1. The CDR3 is made up of 14 amino acids. V was clipped by 8 bases and J by 2 bases; unmatched bases: 9. CDR1 is SNHLY, CDR2 FYNNEI, per germline. The CDR3 DNA reads as TGTGCCAGCGGGGCGAAGGGGGCCCCCTACGAGCAGTACTTC. Residues: CASGAKGAPYEQYF.

V gene TRBV4-3 combines with J gene TRBJ2-3; TRBD2 matches 12 bases. This CDR3 region has 15 residues. In germline, CDR1 is LGHNA, CDR2 YSLEER. The V gene end was trimmed by 4 bases and the J gene end by 8 bases; junction bases not matched to a gene: 7. Here the CDR3 reads CASSPKGTSGFTQYF. CDR3 bases: TGCGCCAGCAGCCCAAAAGGGACTAGCGGGTTTACGCAGTATTTT.

The V gene is TRBV5-4, the J gene TRBJ2-7; 7 positions match TRBD2. Germline assignment: CDR1 SGHNT and CDR2 YYREEE (reference sequence). This CDR3 comprises 13 residues. The V gene end was trimmed by 4 bases and the J gene end by 6 bases; junction bases not matched to a gene: 7. The CDR3 here is CASSLTREGEQYF. CDR3 DNA: TGTGCCAGCAGCCTTACCAGGGAGGGCGAGCAGTACTTC.

The chain links TRBV27 to TRBJ1-5; maybe TRBD1 (6 bases). Germline assignment: CDR1 MNHEY and CDR2 SMNVEV (reference sequence). V lost 2 bases, J lost 0 bases, and 32 bases lay in between. The CDR3 consists of 23 residues. The DNA of the CDR3 is TGTGCCAGCAGTTTACCCCAATTACGATCGAGGGTCGCGGGGGCCCATAGCAATCAGCCCCAGCATTTT. Protein product: CASSLPQLRSRVAGAHSNQPQHF.

This chain links TRBV7-9 with TRBJ1-4, with TRBD1 identical over 9 bases. Germline loops: CDR1 SEHNR, CDR2 FQNEAQ (reference sequence). V lost 5 bases, J lost 7 bases, and 8 bases stayed unmatched. The CDR3 length is 15 residues. The CDR3 sequence: CASSPQGQGSEKLFF. In nucleotides, the CDR3 is TGTGCCAGCAGCCCCCAAGGACAGGGGTCTGAAAAACTGTTTTTT.